A selection of T cell receptor beta chains follows, all from one sample in a study of T cell changes during pregnancy in multiple sclerosis. Data came from immunoSEQ multiplex PCR; TCRdb stores just in-frame clones and leaves some out. The sample includes about 61,000 clones, about nine tenths of them seen just once. The sample in question was peripheral blood, obtained in the first trimester of pregnancy. The source is a female donor in good health, enrolled as a control in a pregnancy study. Each CDR3 is given with its conserved first and last residue. Fields, in order: clone size, V gene, D gene, J gene, CDR3 protein, CDR3 DNA. A D gene is named only where the DNA matches it firmly. Rows give clone size only sometimes, using once, few, many, or a class for an expanded clone.

once	TRBV2	NA	TRBJ2-1	CASSEQGTSYNEQFF	TGTGCCAGCAGTGAACAAGGGACATCCTACAATGAGCAGTTCTTC
few	TRBV19	TRBD1	TRBJ2-2	CASSPGTGTGRTGELFF	TGTGCCAGTAGTCCTGGCACCGGGACAGGGAGGACCGGGGAGCTGTTTTTT
NA	TRBV18	NA	TRBJ1-2	CASSHKSVKLYGYTF	TGTGCCAGCTCACATAAATCGGTGAAACTCTATGGCTACACCTTC
NA	TRBV4-3	NA	TRBJ1-1	CASSQQGWDTEAFF	TGCGCCAGCAGCCAACAGGGGTGGGACACTGAAGCTTTCTTT
once	TRBV5-1	TRBD1	TRBJ2-7	CASSLTWDRANEQYF	TGCGCCAGCAGCTTAACCTGGGACAGGGCCAACGAGCAGTACTTC
NA	TRBV30	TRBD2	TRBJ2-3	CAWRVAGEGGTQYF	TGTGCCTGGAGGGTAGCGGGGGAGGGGGGTACGCAGTATTTT
NA	TRBV7-9	TRBD2	TRBJ2-7	CASSRTGVAGEPSTYEQYF	TGTGCCAGCAGCCGGACCGGGGTAGCGGGGGAACCGTCGACCTACGAGCAGTACTTC
once	TRBV27	NA	TRBJ2-7	CASSLRNRRDEQYF	TGTGCCAGCAGTCTACGCAACCGTAGAGACGAGCAGTACTTC
few	TRBV27	TRBD1	TRBJ1-2	CASSWGGGGAYGYTF	TGTGCCAGCAGTTGGGGAGGAGGGGGCGCGTATGGCTACACCTTC
NA	TRBV5-4	TRBD1	TRBJ1-2	CASSRTGEGYTF	TGTGCCAGCAGTCGGACAGGGGAAGGCTACACCTTC
NA	TRBV7-3	TRBD1	TRBJ2-7	CASSADRANEQYF	TGTGCCAGCAGCGCAGACAGGGCGAACGAGCAGTACTTC
few	TRBV2	TRBD1	TRBJ1-5	CATSTGANQPQHF	TGTGCCACCTCGACAGGGGCAAATCAGCCCCAGCATTTT
NA	TRBV19	TRBD1	TRBJ1-5	CASSPNRDRTLYQPQHF	TGTGCCAGTAGTCCGAACCGGGACAGGACGCTTTATCAGCCCCAGCATTTT
NA	TRBV30	TRBD2	TRBJ2-3	CAWIFKASGGTDTQYF	TGTGCCTGGATATTTAAGGCTAGCGGGGGCACAGATACGCAGTATTTT
NA	TRBV19	NA	TRBJ1-2	CASSIVGGVNYGYTF	TGTGCCAGTAGTATAGTCGGAGGGGTGAACTATGGCTACACCTTC
NA	TRBV4-2	TRBD1	TRBJ1-2	CASSRATGDYGYTF	TGTGCCAGCAGCCGAGCGACAGGGGACTATGGCTACACCTTC
NA	TRBV4-1	TRBD1	TRBJ2-2	CASSLGQGYTGELFF	TGCGCCAGCAGCCTCGGACAGGGTTACACCGGGGAGCTGTTTTTT
NA	TRBV4-2	TRBD1	TRBJ1-2	CASSRGQGANYGYTF	TGTGCCAGCAGCCGGGGACAGGGTGCTAACTATGGCTACACCTTC
NA	TRBV28	TRBD1	TRBJ1-5	CASTLATGIQPQHF	TGTGCCAGCACCTTAGCGACAGGGATTCAGCCCCAGCATTTT
NA	TRBV19	NA	TRBJ1-1	CASSIGSQFNTEAFF	TGTGCCAGTAGTATCGGATCACAGTTCAACACTGAAGCTTTCTTT
NA	TRBV9	NA	TRBJ2-1	CASSASGRRGGLHEQFF	TGTGCCAGCAGCGCTTCCGGGAGGAGGGGGGGCCTCCATGAGCAGTTCTTC
NA	TRBV6-5	NA	TRBJ1-5	CASSYGQHSNQPQHF	TGTGCCAGCAGTTATGGACAGCATAGCAATCAGCCCCAGCATTTT
once	TRBV7-9	TRBD1	TRBJ1-1	CASSAIRGQGSGTFF	TGTGCCAGCAGCGCGATCCGGGGACAGGGATCGGGAACTTTCTTT
NA	TRBV15	NA	TRBJ2-1	CATSPEGGATSYNEQFF	TGTGCCACCAGCCCAGAAGGAGGGGCAACCTCCTACAATGAGCAGTTCTTC
NA	TRBV5-4	TRBD1	TRBJ1-1	CASSLGTGVTEAFF	TGTGCCAGCAGCTTGGGCACAGGGGTCACTGAAGCTTTCTTT
NA	TRBV11-3	NA	TRBJ1-1	CASSSQEGEAFF	TGTGCCAGCAGCTCCCAGGAGGGGGAAGCTTTCTTT
NA	TRBV4-3	TRBD1	TRBJ1-2	CASSQEDRGRYGYTF	TGCGCCAGCAGCCAAGAGGACAGGGGAAGATATGGCTACACCTTC
once	TRBV6-5	NA	TRBJ2-7	CASSSTTGIEQYF	TGTGCCAGCAGTTCAACAACAGGGATCGAGCAGTACTTC
NA	TRBV6-5	NA	TRBJ2-7	CASRTTSYEQYF	TGTGCCAGCAGGACGACTAGTTACGAGCAGTACTTC
once	TRBV5-5	NA	TRBJ2-2	CASSFSSSNTGELFF	TGTGCCAGCAGCTTTTCCAGTTCCAACACCGGGGAGCTGTTTTTT
NA	TRBV9	NA	TRBJ2-1	CASSASGGIPNEQFF	TGTGCCAGCAGCGCGAGTGGGGGGATACCCAATGAGCAGTTCTTC
once	TRBV6-5	TRBD1	TRBJ1-1	CASSQGVLEAFF	TGTGCCAGCTCACAGGGGGTTCTGGAAGCTTTCTTT
NA	TRBV2	TRBD1	TRBJ1-2	CASSWVSAGGNGYTF	TGTGCCAGCAGTTGGGTTTCGGCAGGGGGCAATGGCTACACCTTC
NA	TRBV2	TRBD1	TRBJ1-2	CASSGEGQSYGYTF	TGTGCCAGCAGTGGAGAGGGACAGTCCTATGGCTACACCTTC
NA	TRBV7-8	NA	TRBJ2-7	CASSYTRDSYEQYF	TGTGCCAGCAGCTACACCAGGGACTCCTACGAGCAGTACTTC
NA	TRBV7-9	NA	TRBJ1-5	CASSPRRGGALGNQPQHF	TGTGCCAGCAGCCCCCGACGGGGGGGGGCCTTGGGCAATCAGCCCCAGCATTTT
once	TRBV9	TRBD1	TRBJ1-6	CASSPGTGVESPLHF	TGTGCCAGCAGCCCCGGGACAGGGGTGGAATCACCCCTCCACTTT
few	TRBV30	NA	TRBJ1-2	CALGREAGYTF	TGTGCCTTGGGGAGGGAAGCTGGCTACACCTTC
NA	TRBV6-6	NA	TRBJ1-2	CASSYRTVERYGYTF	TGTGCCAGCAGTTACCGGACAGTTGAGCGGTATGGCTACACCTTC
NA	TRBV19	TRBD1	TRBJ1-1	CASSTITTGLNTEAFF	TGTGCCAGTAGTACTATTACGACAGGGCTGAACACTGAAGCTTTCTTT
NA	TRBV15	NA	TRBJ1-6	CATSSNRGTSPLHF	TGTGCCACCAGCTCAAATAGGGGTACTTCACCCCTCCACTTT
few	TRBV9	TRBD1	TRBJ1-1	CASSTQTGDTEAFF	TGTGCCAGCAGCACCCAAACAGGGGACACTGAAGCTTTCTTT
once	TRBV4-1	NA	TRBJ2-7	CASSPRTVGAEQYF	TGCGCCAGCAGCCCCCGGACAGTGGGCGCCGAGCAGTACTTC
NA	TRBV4-3	NA	TRBJ1-5	CASSQHYDQPQHF	TGCGCCAGCAGCCAACACTACGATCAGCCCCAGCATTTT
NA	TRBV4-3	NA	TRBJ2-2	CASSQDQGLNTGELFF	TGCGCCAGCAGCCAAGATCAGGGCCTAAACACCGGGGAGCTGTTTTTT
once	TRBV7-2	TRBD2	TRBJ2-3	CASSPDSGGYTDTQYF	TGTGCCAGCAGCCCAGATAGCGGGGGCTACACAGATACGCAGTATTTT
NA	TRBV5-4	TRBD1	TRBJ1-2	CASSLAPWPPTGAEGYTF	TGTGCCAGCAGCTTGGCCCCATGGCCACCGACAGGGGCGGAAGGCTACACCTTC
NA	TRBV7-2	TRBD1	TRBJ2-3	CASSRQRGQGQDTQYF	TGTGCCAGCAGCCGACAAAGGGGACAGGGTCAAGATACGCAGTATTTT
NA	TRBV4-2	NA	TRBJ1-3	CASSQEDSGNTIYF	TGTGCCAGCAGCCAGGAGGACTCTGGAAACACCATATATTTT
NA	TRBV5-4	TRBD1	TRBJ1-2	CASIQRGTGTFNYGYTF	TGTGCCAGCATCCAGAGGGGGACAGGGACATTTAACTATGGCTACACCTTC
few	TRBV7-2	NA	TRBJ2-7	CASSPYGGMSYEQYF	TGTGCCAGCAGCCCCTACGGGGGTATGTCCTACGAGCAGTACTTC
few	TRBV7-2	TRBD1	TRBJ1-1	CASSRGTANTEAFF	TGTGCCAGCAGCCGTGGGACAGCCAACACTGAAGCTTTCTTT
NA	TRBV9	NA	TRBJ1-2	CASSVGADINYGYTF	TGTGCCAGCAGCGTAGGGGCCGACATCAACTATGGCTACACCTTC
few	TRBV19	TRBD1	TRBJ1-5	CATQSHPGTGLNQPQHF	TGTGCCACCCAAAGCCACCCCGGGACAGGCCTTAATCAGCCCCAGCATTTT
NA	TRBV4-3	TRBD2	TRBJ2-1	CASSQVASGVHNEQFF	TGCGCCAGCAGCCAAGTGGCTAGCGGGGTGCACAATGAGCAGTTCTTC
NA	TRBV7-8	TRBD1	TRBJ1-2	CASSLLPGGHGYTF	TGTGCCAGCAGCTTACTTCCAGGGGGGCATGGCTACACCTTC
NA	TRBV27	TRBD1	TRBJ1-2	CASSSTGQNYGYTF	TGTGCCAGCAGTTCCACGGGACAGAACTATGGCTACACCTTC
NA	TRBV5-1	TRBD2	TRBJ2-1	CASSPEGLAGYNEQFF	TGCGCCAGCAGCCCAGAGGGACTAGCGGGGTACAATGAGCAGTTCTTC
NA	TRBV5-1	TRBD1	TRBJ1-5	CASSYGTDSQPQHF	TGCGCCAGCAGCTACGGGACAGATAGTCAGCCCCAGCATTTT